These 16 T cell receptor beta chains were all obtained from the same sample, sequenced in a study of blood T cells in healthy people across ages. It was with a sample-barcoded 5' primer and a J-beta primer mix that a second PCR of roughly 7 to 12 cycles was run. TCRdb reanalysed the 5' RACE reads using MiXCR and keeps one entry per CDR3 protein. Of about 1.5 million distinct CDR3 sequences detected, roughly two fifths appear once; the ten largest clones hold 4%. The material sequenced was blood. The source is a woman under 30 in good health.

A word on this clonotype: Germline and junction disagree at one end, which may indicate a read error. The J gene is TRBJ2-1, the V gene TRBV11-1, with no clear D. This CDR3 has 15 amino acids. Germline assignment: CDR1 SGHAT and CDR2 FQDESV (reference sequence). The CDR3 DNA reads TGTGCCAGCAGCATACTAATGATAACCTACAATGAGCGGTTCTTC. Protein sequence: CASSILMITYNERFF.

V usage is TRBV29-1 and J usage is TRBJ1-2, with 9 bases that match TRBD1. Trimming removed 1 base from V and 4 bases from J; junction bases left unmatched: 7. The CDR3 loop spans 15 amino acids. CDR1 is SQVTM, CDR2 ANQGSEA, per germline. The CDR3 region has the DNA TGCAGCGTTGAAGTTCATGACAGGGGGGCCTATGGCTACACCTTC. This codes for CSVEVHDRGAYGYTF.

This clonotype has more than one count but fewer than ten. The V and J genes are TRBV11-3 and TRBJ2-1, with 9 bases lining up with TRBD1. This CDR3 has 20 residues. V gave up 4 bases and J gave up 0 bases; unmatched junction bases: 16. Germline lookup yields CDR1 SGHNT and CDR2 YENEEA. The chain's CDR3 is CASSSSNIDTGGYSYNEQFF. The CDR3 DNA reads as TGTGCCAGCAGCTCCTCCAACATCGATACAGGGGGCTACTCCTACAATGAGCAGTTCTTC.

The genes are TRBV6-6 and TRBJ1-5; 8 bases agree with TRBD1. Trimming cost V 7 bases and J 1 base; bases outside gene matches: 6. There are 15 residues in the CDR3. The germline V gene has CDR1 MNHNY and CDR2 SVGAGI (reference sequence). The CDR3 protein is CASTPRGQSNQPQHF. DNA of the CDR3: TGTGCCAGCACCCCCAGGGGGCAGAGCAATCAGCCCCAGCATTTT.

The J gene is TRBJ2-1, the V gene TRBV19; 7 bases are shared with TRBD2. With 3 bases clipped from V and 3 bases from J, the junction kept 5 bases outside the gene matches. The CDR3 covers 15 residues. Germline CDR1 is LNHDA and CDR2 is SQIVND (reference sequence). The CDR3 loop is CASSMGLAVYNEQFF. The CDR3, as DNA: TGTGCCAGTAGTATGGGTCTAGCGGTCTACAATGAGCAGTTCTTC.

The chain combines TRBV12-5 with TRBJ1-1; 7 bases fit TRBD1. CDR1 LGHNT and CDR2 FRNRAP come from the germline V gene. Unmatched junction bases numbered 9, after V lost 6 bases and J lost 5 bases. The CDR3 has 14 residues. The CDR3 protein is CASGSTGEDTEAFF. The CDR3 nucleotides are TGTGCTAGTGGGAGTACAGGGGAGGATACTGAAGCTTTCTTT.

CDR3 nucleotide sequence: TGCGCCAGCAGCTTGGGATCCCGCGGGGGGGCCTCGGAGACCCAGTACTTC. Its protein product is CASSLGSRGGASETQYF. The chain joins TRBV5-1 to TRBJ2-5, with 9 bases aligning to TRBD2. The junction had 11 bases not matched to a gene; V was cut back by 0 bases and J by 5 bases. The CDR3 extends over 17 amino acids. Per germline, CDR1 SGHRS and CDR2 YFSETQ.

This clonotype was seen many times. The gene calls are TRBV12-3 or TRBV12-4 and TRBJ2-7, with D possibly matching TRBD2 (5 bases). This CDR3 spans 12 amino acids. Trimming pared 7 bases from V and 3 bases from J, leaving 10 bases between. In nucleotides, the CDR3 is TGTGCCAGCACCTGGGGAGACTACGAGCAGTACTTC. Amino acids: CASTWGDYEQYF.

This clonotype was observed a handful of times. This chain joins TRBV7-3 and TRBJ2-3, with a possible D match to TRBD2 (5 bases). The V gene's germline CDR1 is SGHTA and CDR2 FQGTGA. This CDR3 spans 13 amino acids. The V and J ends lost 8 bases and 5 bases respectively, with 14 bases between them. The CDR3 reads CASGEGFGDTQYF. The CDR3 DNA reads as TGTGCCAGCGGAGAGGGATTCGGAGATACGCAGTATTTT. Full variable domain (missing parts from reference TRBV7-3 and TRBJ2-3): GAGVSQTPSNKVTEKGKYVELRCDPISGHTALYWYRQSLGQGPEFLIYFQGTGAADDSGLPNDRFFAVRPEGSVSTLKIQRTERGDSAVYLCASGEGFGDTQYFGPGTRLTVL.

The CDR3 region is CASVSPVGMDNEQYF. The CDR3 bases are TGTGCCAGCGTGTCCCCGGTAGGGATGGACAATGAGCAGTACTTC. The chain has TRBV6-1 and TRBJ2-5, with D perhaps matching TRBD1 (5 bases). The CDR3 is 15 amino acids. CDR1 and CDR2 from the germline V gene are MNHNS and SASEGT. Trimming shortened V by 8 bases and J by 11 bases, and 27 bases separated the two germline ends.

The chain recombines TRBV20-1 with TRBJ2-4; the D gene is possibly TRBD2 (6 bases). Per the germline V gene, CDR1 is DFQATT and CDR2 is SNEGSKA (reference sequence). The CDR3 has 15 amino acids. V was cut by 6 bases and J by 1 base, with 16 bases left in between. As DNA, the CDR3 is TGCAGTGCCCCTCGGGCAGGGAGGGCCAAAAACATTCAGTACTTC. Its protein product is CSAPRAGRAKNIQYF.

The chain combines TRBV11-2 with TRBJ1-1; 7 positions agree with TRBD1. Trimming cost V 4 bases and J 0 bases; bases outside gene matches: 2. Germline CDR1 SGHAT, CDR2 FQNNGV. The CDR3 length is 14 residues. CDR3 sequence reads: CASSWDSLNTEAFF. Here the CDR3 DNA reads TGTGCCAGCAGCTGGGACAGCTTGAACACTGAAGCTTTCTTT.

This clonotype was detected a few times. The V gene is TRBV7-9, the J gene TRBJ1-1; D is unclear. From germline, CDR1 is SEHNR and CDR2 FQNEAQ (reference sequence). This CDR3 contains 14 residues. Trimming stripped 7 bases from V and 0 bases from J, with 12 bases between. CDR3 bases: TGTGCCAGCAACTCCCCGTTTGTGAACACTGAAGCTTTCTTT. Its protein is CASNSPFVNTEAFF.

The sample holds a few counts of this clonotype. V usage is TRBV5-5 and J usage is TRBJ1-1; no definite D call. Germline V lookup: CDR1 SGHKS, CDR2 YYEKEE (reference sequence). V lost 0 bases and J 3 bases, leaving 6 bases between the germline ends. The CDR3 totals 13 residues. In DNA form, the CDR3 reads TGTGCCAGCAGCTTGGCCTTCCACACTGAAGCTTTCTTT. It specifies CASSLAFHTEAFF. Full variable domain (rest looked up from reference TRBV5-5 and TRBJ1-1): DAGVTQSPTHLIKTRGQQVTLRCSPISGHKSVSWYQQVLGQGPQFIFQYYEKEERGRGNFPDRFSARQFPNYSSELNVNALLLGDSALYLCASSLAFHTEAFFGQGTRLTVV.

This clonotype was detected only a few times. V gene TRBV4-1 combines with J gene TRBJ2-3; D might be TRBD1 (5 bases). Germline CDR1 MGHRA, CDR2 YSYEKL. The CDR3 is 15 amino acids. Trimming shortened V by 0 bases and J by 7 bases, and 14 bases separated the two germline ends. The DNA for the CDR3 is TGCGCCAGCAGCCAAGACTTCAGGGTGGGAAATACGCAGTATTTT. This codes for CASSQDFRVGNTQYF.

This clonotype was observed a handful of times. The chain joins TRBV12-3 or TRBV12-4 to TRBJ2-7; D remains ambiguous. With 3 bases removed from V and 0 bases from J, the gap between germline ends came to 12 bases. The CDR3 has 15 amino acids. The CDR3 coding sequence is TGTGCCAGCAGTTTTGCGGCTGAGAGCTCCTACGAGCAGTACTTC. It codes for CASSFAAESSYEQYF.